The present T cell receptor (beta chain) was sequenced within a study of spatial heterogeneity in lung cancer. Study-level information: Mean representation of each unique TCR and UMI combination in the raw reads exceeded 8.5 occurrences. Study outcomes and limitations: How many expanded intratumoral alpha and beta TCRs were present tracked the tumor mutation count, which was a count of nonsynonymous mutations.

MiXCR, applied by TCRdb to the 5' RACE reads, yields one record per CDR3 protein. There are some 900 distinct CDR3 sequences in the sample; about a tenth occur only once, and less than 30% lies in the top ten. The time point is: sample taken at primary tumor resection. The donors were 55 to 80 patients with non-small cell lung cancer that was early-stage and untreated. With regard to this clonotype: Its antigen is as yet unknown.

The ends were cut back, 4 bases at V and 2 bases at J, with 15 bases in the middle. CDR1 SGHRS and CDR2 YFSETQ come from the germline V gene. CDR3 length: 15 amino acids. The sequencing used lung tumor tissue, collected at surgery. This receptor was taken from a male donor with early-stage non-small cell lung cancer. V usage is TRBV5-1 and J usage is TRBJ1-1; D unclear. CDR3 in amino acids: CASSLRTSPNTEAFF. The DNA of the CDR3 is TGCGCCAGCAGCCTCAGAACATCCCCCAACACTGAAGCTTTCTTT.